The rows below give T cell receptor beta chains drawn from one sample of a study of cytomegalovirus exposure and HLA in healthy donors. Profiled with immunoSEQ multiplex PCR; TCRdb holds only in-frame clones, not every one. The data hold some 130,000 clones, with about 78% observed a single time. The material sequenced was PBMCs. These receptors were obtained from a female donor in good health and CMV-seronegative. The CDR3 runs from the conserved cysteine through the conserved F or W. The D gene is left open where the match is weak. Size is stated for part of the rows, as once, few or many counts, or as a class when the clone is expanded.

D: TRBD1; V: TRBV7-2; size: NA; J: TRBJ2-1; DNA: TGTGCCAGCAGCGTTGACAGGGGTTCCTACAATGAGCAGTTCTTC; CDR3: CASSVDRGSYNEQFF
D: TRBD1; V: TRBV7-8; size: NA; J: TRBJ2-3; DNA: TGTGCCAGCAGCCGAGACAGGGGCACAGATACGCAGTATTTT; CDR3: CASSRDRGTDTQYF
D: TRBD1; V: TRBV6-5; size: few; J: TRBJ1-1; DNA: TGTGCCAGCAGTCTGGGACAGGGGAGGGACACTGAAGCTTTCTTT; CDR3: CASSLGQGRDTEAFF
D: NA; V: TRBV7-2; size: NA; J: TRBJ1-1; DNA: TGTGCCACAAAGGTCAATAGGGGAGGTACTGAAGCTTTCTTT; CDR3: CATKVNRGGTEAFF
D: TRBD2; V: TRBV6-1; size: few; J: TRBJ2-2; DNA: TGTGCCACGAGGACTAGCGGGAGTGTTAGCGGGGAGCTGTTTTTT; CDR3: CATRTSGSVSGELFF
D: NA; V: TRBV27; size: NA; J: TRBJ2-1; DNA: TGTGCCAGCAGTAAAATGACAGGCTCCTACAATGAGCAGTTCTTC; CDR3: CASSKMTGSYNEQFF
D: NA; V: TRBV5-4; size: NA; J: TRBJ2-6; DNA: TGTGCCAGCAGCGGGCCCAGCATAAATGGGGCCAACGTCCTGACTTTC; CDR3: CASSGPSINGANVLTF
D: NA; V: TRBV28; size: few; J: TRBJ1-2; DNA: TGTGCCAGCAGTTTATCTGGGGGCCACTATGGCTACACCTTC; CDR3: CASSLSGGHYGYTF
D: TRBD1; V: TRBV19; size: NA; J: TRBJ1-1; DNA: TGTGCCAGTAGTGAAGACAGGGAGGTCTGGTCGAACACTGAAGCTTTCTTT; CDR3: CASSEDREVWSNTEAFF
D: NA; V: TRBV7-9; size: NA; J: TRBJ1-2; DNA: TGTGCCAGCAGCCCTCAGGGGAACTATGGCTACACCTTC; CDR3: CASSPQGNYGYTF
D: TRBD1; V: TRBV28; size: few; J: TRBJ2-5; DNA: TGTGCCAGCAGTGGCCCGACAGGGGCAGGGGAGACCCAGTACTTC; CDR3: CASSGPTGAGETQYF
D: TRBD2; V: TRBV28; size: NA; J: TRBJ2-1; DNA: TGTGCCAGCAGTTTTTCATCAGGACTAGCGGGAGTGGGATCCAATGAGCAGTTCTTC; CDR3: CASSFSSGLAGVGSNEQFF
D: TRBD1; V: TRBV5-3; size: NA; J: TRBJ1-2; DNA: TGTGCCAGAAGCTCCCAAATATTAACCCAGGGGGCACGGGGCGGCTACACCTTC; CDR3: CARSSQILTQGARGGYTF
D: NA; V: TRBV4-2; size: few; J: TRBJ1-5; DNA: TGTGCCAGCAGCCTGATCGGTAGCAATCAGCCCCAGCATTTT; CDR3: CASSLIGSNQPQHF
D: TRBD2; V: TRBV5-1; size: NA; J: TRBJ2-1; DNA: TGCGCCAGCAGCTTGGACGGGGGGGCCTACAATGAGCAGTTCTTC; CDR3: CASSLDGGAYNEQFF
D: NA; V: TRBV9; size: NA; J: TRBJ1-6; DNA: TGTGCCAGCAGTGATGATGGAGGGTTAGGCAATTCACCCCTCCACTTT; CDR3: CASSDDGGLGNSPLHF
D: NA; V: TRBV5-1; size: NA; J: TRBJ1-2; DNA: TGCGCCAGCGGCAGGGGCAGGGAGCAGGACTACACCTTC; CDR3: CASGRGREQDYTF
D: NA; V: TRBV5-4; size: NA; J: TRBJ1-2; DNA: TGTGCCAGCAGCTTGGATCGGGGGGTGGGCGGCTACACCTTC; CDR3: CASSLDRGVGGYTF
D: TRBD2; V: TRBV15; size: NA; J: TRBJ2-7; DNA: TGTGCCACCAGCCCGCGGGGGGTCCACGAGCAGTACTTC; CDR3: CATSPRGVHEQYF
D: NA; V: TRBV28; size: NA; J: TRBJ2-2; DNA: TGTGCCAGCAGTTTGCGGGACTTTACCACCGGGGAGCTGTTTTTT; CDR3: CASSLRDFTTGELFF
D: NA; V: TRBV21-1; size: NA; J: TRBJ1-2; DNA: TGTGCCAGCAGCAAAGGGCGGAGGGGGCGCGATGGCTACACCTTC; CDR3: CASSKGRRGRDGYTF
D: NA; V: TRBV9; size: NA; J: TRBJ2-7; DNA: TGTGCCAGCAGCGTAGGTTCCAGGGGCCCCAAGGTCGAGCAGTACTTC; CDR3: CASSVGSRGPKVEQYF
D: TRBD2; V: TRBV19; size: NA; J: TRBJ2-3; DNA: TGTGCCAGTAGTCCGCTAGCGGGAAGCACAGATACGCAGTATTTT; CDR3: CASSPLAGSTDTQYF